The 10 T cell receptor beta chains below were found in one sample sequenced in a study of cytomegalovirus exposure and HLA in healthy donors. The PCR contained 60 Vbeta and 13 Jbeta primers. Profiling relied on immunoSEQ multiplex PCR, and the TCRdb table lists in-frame clones only, not all of them. This table holds 180,000 or so clones, 80% found once. Sample: PBMCs. The receptor set was obtained from a girl aged 10-17 years in good health and CMV-seropositive.

The genes are TRBV5-4 and TRBJ2-5; D is undetermined. CDR1 is SGHNT and CDR2 is YYREEE in the germline V gene (reference sequence). This CDR3 is 14 amino acids long. With 6 bases removed from V and 1 base from J, the gap between germline ends came to 13 bases. CDR3 loop: CASTPSRSQETQYF. The CDR3, as DNA: TGTGCCAGCACCCCCTCGCGAAGCCAAGAGACCCAGTACTTC.

The chain recombines TRBV5-1 with TRBJ2-7, with TRBD2 matching over 13 bases. Germline V gene lookup returns CDR1 SGHRS and CDR2 YFSETQ. The CDR3 runs to 16 residues. J lost 3 bases, V lost 4 bases, and 7 bases had no gene match. CDR3 bases: TGCGCCAGCAGCCGTACGGGGACTAGCGGGAACTACGAGCAGTACTTC. Translation: CASSRTGTSGNYEQYF.

This clone was seen a single time. This chain connects TRBV7-9 to TRBJ2-7; D not certain. Trimming stripped 4 bases from V and 8 bases from J, with 18 bases between. In germline, CDR1 is SEHNR, CDR2 FQNEAQ (reference sequence). This CDR3 is 14 amino acids long. CDR3: CASSSRVSYSQQYF. The CDR3 DNA is TGTGCCAGCAGCTCCCGGGTCTCCTATAGCCAGCAGTACTTC.

This sequence joins TRBV12-5 and TRBJ1-1; D remains unclear. Germline V gene sequence: CDR1 LGHNT, CDR2 FRNRAP. V was trimmed by 3 bases and J by 2 bases, leaving 4 bases between them. The CDR3 covers 12 residues. The CDR3 bases are TGTGCTAGTGGTTTCTCTAACACTGAAGCTTTCTTT. It encodes CASGFSNTEAFF.

The chain has TRBV18 and TRBJ2-5; possibly TRBD1 for D (6 bases). V was shortened by 3 bases and J by 1 base, with 9 bases between the two germline ends. Germline assignment: CDR1 KGHSH and CDR2 LQKENI. The CDR3 is 14 residues long. CDR3: CASSPQTGQETQYF. The CDR3 nucleotides are TGTGCCAGCTCACCCCAGACAGGCCAAGAGACCCAGTACTTC.

The gene calls are TRBV30 and TRBJ2-1; perhaps TRBD2 as D (5 bases). Germline V gene data show CDR1 as GTSNPN and CDR2 as SVGIG (reference sequence). The CDR3 extends over 13 amino acids. Trimming took 7 bases from V and 6 from J, leaving 16 bases between them. The CDR3 protein is CAYTRLAGNEQFF. The DNA for the CDR3 is TGTGCCTATACAAGGCTAGCTGGCAATGAGCAGTTCTTC.

This chain connects TRBV4-1 to TRBJ2-7; the match to TRBD2 covers 10 bases. The CDR3 is 13 residues long. Germline CDR1 reads MGHRA; CDR2 reads YSYEKL. With 3 bases clipped from V and 7 bases from J, the junction kept 3 bases outside the gene matches. The CDR3 nucleotides are TGCGCCAGCAGCCACCTAGCGGGAGAAGAGCAGTACTTC. Protein sequence: CASSHLAGEEQYF.

This clone was detected once. The CDR3 bases are TGTGCCAGCAGCCCCTTTGGACAGACCCCCTACGAGCAGTACTTC. Translation gives CASSPFGQTPYEQYF. The chain employs TRBV7-6 and TRBJ2-7; tentatively, D is TRBD1 (6 bases). The CDR3 has 15 amino acids. Germline CDR1 and CDR2: SGHVS and FNYEAQ. Trimming removed 5 bases at V and 2 bases at J, with 16 bases between. The full variable domain, its missing parts supplied by reference TRBV7-6 and TRBJ2-7, is GAGVSQSPRYKVTKRGQDVALRCDPISGHVSLYWYRQALGQGPEFLTYFNYEAQQDKSGLPNDRFSAERPEGSISTLTIQRTEQRDSAMYRCASSPFGQTPYEQYFGPGTRLTVT.

This chain connects TRBV5-1 to TRBJ2-7; the match to TRBD1 covers 8 bases. The CDR3 contains 15 residues. Germline trimming cut 4 bases from V and 3 bases from J; bases unmatched to any gene: 9. Looked up from germline, CDR1 is SGHRS and CDR2 is YFSETQ. CDR3 coding DNA: TGCGCCAGCAGCCCGGGACAGGAATCGATCTACGAGCAGTACTTC. Translating it yields CASSPGQESIYEQYF.

The V call is TRBV2, the J call TRBJ2-7; D unresolved. The CDR3 contains 15 residues. Trimming removed 7 bases at V and 3 bases at J, with 19 bases between. Germline loops: CDR1 SNHLY, CDR2 FYNNEI. The CDR3 DNA reads as TGTGCCAGCAATCCCCAAGGCGGCTTAAACTACGAGCAGTACTTC. This sequence encodes CASNPQGGLNYEQYF.